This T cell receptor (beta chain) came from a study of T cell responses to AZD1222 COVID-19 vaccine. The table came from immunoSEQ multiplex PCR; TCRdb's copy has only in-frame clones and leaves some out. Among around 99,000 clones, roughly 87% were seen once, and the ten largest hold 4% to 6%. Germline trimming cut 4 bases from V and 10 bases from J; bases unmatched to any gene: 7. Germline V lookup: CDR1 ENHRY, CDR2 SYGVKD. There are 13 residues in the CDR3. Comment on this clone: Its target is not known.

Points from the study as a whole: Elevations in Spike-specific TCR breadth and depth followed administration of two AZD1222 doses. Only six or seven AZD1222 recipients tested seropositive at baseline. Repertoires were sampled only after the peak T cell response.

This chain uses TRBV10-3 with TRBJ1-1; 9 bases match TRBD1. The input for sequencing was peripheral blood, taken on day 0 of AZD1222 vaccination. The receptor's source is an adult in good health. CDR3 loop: CAISGGDRVGAFF. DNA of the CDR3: TGTGCCATCAGTGGAGGGGACAGGGTAGGAGCTTTCTTT.